These T cell receptor beta chains were read from a single sample in a study of neurological immune-mediated disorders. TCRdb used MiXCR to reprocess the 5' RACE reads, holding one entry per CDR3 protein. The sample comprises approximately 31,000 distinct CDR3 sequences, approximately 4.5% of which are singletons, and about 21% rests with the top ten. The specimen was PBMCs. The source of these receptors is a young man in good health. CDR3s include the opening cysteine and the closing phenylalanine or tryptophan. A D gene is named only where the DNA matches it firmly. Expanded clones get a size class; other rows say once, few or many, or leave the size out.

clone size | J gene | V gene | D gene | CDR3 DNA | CDR3 protein
many | TRBJ2-3 | TRBV4-3 | TRBD2 | TGCGCCAGCAGCCAAGAACCTAGCGGGGGGGCAGCGGCGCAGTATTTT | CASSQEPSGGAAAQYF
many | TRBJ2-5 | TRBV2 | TRBD1 | TGTGCCAGCAGTGAAATACAGGGGACCCAAGAGACCCAGTACTTC | CASSEIQGTQETQYF
many | TRBJ1-1 | TRBV20-1 | NA | TGCAGTGCTAGAAATCTCAGGGGCACTGAAGCTTTCTTT | CSARNLRGTEAFF
many | TRBJ2-3 | TRBV7-2 | NA | TGTGCCAGCAGCTTAGACCATACGCAGTATTTT | CASSLDHTQYF
medium-sized | TRBJ2-3 | TRBV20-1 | NA | TGCAGTGCTCTAACGACTCGAGATACGCAGTATTTT | CSALTTRDTQYF
NA | TRBJ2-3 | TRBV20-1 | NA | TGCAGTGCCCTAAAGAGCGGGTCCACAGATACGCAGTATTTT | CSALKSGSTDTQYF
few | TRBJ2-5 | TRBV7-8 | NA | TGTGCCAGCAGCTCACACCCCGAGATGGAGACCCAGTACTTC | CASSSHPEMETQYF
many | TRBJ1-2 | TRBV20-1 | TRBD1 | TGCAGTGCTAGTACGGGCAGGGGGCAGGGCTATGGCTACACCTTC | CSASTGRGQGYGYTF
many | TRBJ2-1 | TRBV21-1 | NA | TGTGCCAGCAGAGGCCTATCGGGAGTTTGTGAGCAGTTCTTC | CASRGLSGVCEQFF
many | TRBJ2-7 | TRBV4-3 | NA | TGCGCCAGCAGCCAAGATCGGAGGCAGATCCGATCTTATAGGTTC | CASSQDRRQIRSYRF
many | TRBJ2-5 | TRBV20-1 | TRBD1 | TGCAGTGCTCATAAAAGGGGGCGGGAGACCCAGTACTTC | CSAHKRGRETQYF
few | TRBJ2-3 | TRBV18 | TRBD2 | TGTGCCAGCTCAGGGACTAGCGGAGATACGCAGTATTTT | CASSGTSGDTQYF
many | TRBJ1-1 | TRBV7-8 | TRBD1 | TGTGCCAGCAGCTTAGATGGGACAGGGGAAGCTTTCTTT | CASSLDGTGEAFF
many | TRBJ1-3 | TRBV20-1 | TRBD1 | TGCAGTGCCACATCAACCGGGACAGTCTCTGGAAACACCATATATTTT | CSATSTGTVSGNTIYF
NA | TRBJ1-1 | TRBV18 | TRBD1 | TGTGCCAGCACGGGACAGGATAACACTGAAGCTTTCTTT | CASTGQDNTEAFF
many | TRBJ1-1 | TRBV6-6 | TRBD1 | TGTGCCAGCAGTACCAGACAGGGATTGGAAGCTTTCTTT | CASSTRQGLEAFF
many | TRBJ1-1 | TRBV6-2/TRBV6-3 | NA | TGTGCCAGCATCGGAGTCGGAGAGGGGAACACTGAAGCTTTCTTT | CASIGVGEGNTEAFF
many | TRBJ1-1 | TRBV9 | TRBD1 | TGTGCCAGCAGCGCAGTAGACAGGGGAACTGAAGCTTTCTTT | CASSAVDRGTEAFF
many | TRBJ2-1 | TRBV12-3/TRBV12-4 | TRBD2 | TGTGCCAGCAGAGTAGCGGGGGGGAGACGCGGTGAGCAGTTCTTC | CASRVAGGRRGEQFF
many | TRBJ1-5 | TRBV2 | NA | TGTGCCAGCGTCGGGGGGGGTTACAATCAGCCCCAGCATTTT | CASVGGGYNQPQHF
many | TRBJ1-4 | TRBV5-1 | NA | TGCGCCAGCAGCTTGGGAAGTGGCTTTTTCAATGAAAAACTGTTTTTT | CASSLGSGFFNEKLFF
many | TRBJ1-1 | TRBV20-1 | TRBD1 | TGCAGTGCGAGACAGGGGGACAGCGAGACTGAAGCTTTCTTT | CSARQGDSETEAFF
many | TRBJ1-1 | TRBV10-3 | NA | TGTGCCTCAAGGATGAACACTGAAGCTTTCTTT | CASRMNTEAFF
many | TRBJ1-1 | TRBV20-1 | NA | TGCAGTGCTAGATCCGGGGCGTGGGACACTGAAGCTTTCTTT | CSARSGAWDTEAFF
many | TRBJ2-7 | TRBV20-1 | NA | TGCAGTGCTTTCGGAGGAGTTACCTACGAGCAGTACTTC | CSAFGGVTYEQYF
many | TRBJ2-6 | TRBV7-9 | NA | TGTGCCAGCAGCGCCCCCTCTTCTGGGGCCAACGTCCTGACTTTC | CASSAPSSGANVLTF
many | TRBJ2-2 | TRBV15 | NA | TGTGCCACCAGCAGGGACACCGGGGAGCTGTTTTTT | CATSRDTGELFF
many | TRBJ2-5 | TRBV5-6 | NA | TGTGCCAGCAGCCCGCTGGCGGGGACCTTGGGGGAGACCCAGTACTTC | CASSPLAGTLGETQYF
few | TRBJ2-7 | TRBV5-1 | NA | TGCGCCAGCAGCTTGGTGGGACCAGCCTACGAGCAGTACTTC | CASSLVGPAYEQYF
many | TRBJ2-1 | TRBV7-9 | TRBD2 | TGTGCCAGCAGCCAAAGAGGCCTAGCGGGGGTCGGGCAGTTCTTC | CASSQRGLAGVGQFF
many | TRBJ1-2 | TRBV6-5 | NA | TGTGCCAGCAGTTTGGTTCCAGTCCGATATGGCTACACCTTC | CASSLVPVRYGYTF
many | TRBJ2-2 | TRBV25-1 | NA | TGTGCCACCAGGACTCTTCGAACCGGGGAGCTGTTTTTT | CATRTLRTGELFF
many | TRBJ1-1 | TRBV7-2 | NA | TGTGCCAGCAGCGGGGGACAGAACACTGAAGCTTTCTTT | CASSGGQNTEAFF
many | TRBJ1-5 | TRBV2 | NA | TGTGCCAGCAGTGAATCTGGGTATAGCAATCAGCCCCAGCATTTT | CASSESGYSNQPQHF
many | TRBJ2-5 | TRBV5-1 | NA | TGCGCCAGCAGCTCCTATAGCGGAGAGACCCAGTACTTC | CASSSYSGETQYF
many | TRBJ2-3 | TRBV6-5 | NA | TGTGCCAGCAGTTACAGGGACAAACGAGATACGCAGTATTTT | CASSYRDKRDTQYF